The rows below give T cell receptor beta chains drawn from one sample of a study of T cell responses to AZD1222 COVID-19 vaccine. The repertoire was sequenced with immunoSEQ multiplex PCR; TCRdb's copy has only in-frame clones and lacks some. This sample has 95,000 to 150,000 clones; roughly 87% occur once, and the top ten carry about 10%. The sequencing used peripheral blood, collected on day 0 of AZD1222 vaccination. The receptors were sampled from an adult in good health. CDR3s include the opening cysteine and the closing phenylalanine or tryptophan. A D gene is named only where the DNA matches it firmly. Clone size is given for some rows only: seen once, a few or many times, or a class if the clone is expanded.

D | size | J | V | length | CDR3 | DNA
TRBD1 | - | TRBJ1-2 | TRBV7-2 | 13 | CASSLDRGRGYTF | TGTGCCAGCAGCTTAGATAGGGGGCGTGGCTACACCTTC
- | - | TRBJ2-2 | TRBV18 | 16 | CASSPMTGGNTGELFF | TGTGCCAGCTCACCAATGACAGGCGGAAACACCGGGGAGCTGTTTTTT
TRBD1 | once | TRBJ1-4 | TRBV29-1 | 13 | CSVVDRDREKLFF | TGCAGCGTTGTGGACAGGGATAGGGAAAAACTGTTTTTT
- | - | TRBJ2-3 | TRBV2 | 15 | CASSAGTSSTDTQYF | TGTGCCAGCAGTGCAGGGACTTCTAGCACAGATACGCAGTATTTT
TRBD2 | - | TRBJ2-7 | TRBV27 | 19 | CASNRAGLAGGPHSYEQYF | TGTGCCAGCAACCGTGCGGGGCTAGCGGGAGGGCCTCACTCCTACGAGCAGTACTTC
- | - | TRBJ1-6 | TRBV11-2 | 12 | CASSFRDSPLHF | TGTGCCAGCAGCTTCAGAGATTCACCCCTCCACTTT
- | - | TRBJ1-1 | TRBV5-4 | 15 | CASRSSGPRNTEAFF | TGTGCCAGCAGATCCAGCGGTCCTCGTAACACTGAAGCTTTCTTT
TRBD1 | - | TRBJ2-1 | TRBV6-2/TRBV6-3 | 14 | CASSHEGQFNEQFF | TGTGCCAGCAGTCACGAGGGACAGTTCAATGAGCAGTTCTTC
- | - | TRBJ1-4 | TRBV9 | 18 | CASSVGTGIYATNEKLFF | TGTGCCAGCAGCGTAGGTACAGGGATCTATGCAACTAATGAAAAACTGTTTTTT
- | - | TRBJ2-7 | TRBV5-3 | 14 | CARSFPNRTYEQYF | TGTGCCAGAAGTTTCCCTAACAGGACCTACGAGCAGTACTTC
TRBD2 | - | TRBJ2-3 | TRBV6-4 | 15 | CASSSSGGATDTQYF | TGTGCCAGCAGTTCTAGCGGGGGGGCTACAGATACGCAGTATTTT
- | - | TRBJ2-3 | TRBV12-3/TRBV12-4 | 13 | CASSLTATDTQYF | TGTGCCAGCAGTTTAACAGCCACAGATACGCAGTATTTT
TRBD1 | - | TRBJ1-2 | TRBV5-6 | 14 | CASRLGQGGYGYTF | TGTGCCAGCAGATTGGGACAGGGGGGCTATGGCTACACCTTC
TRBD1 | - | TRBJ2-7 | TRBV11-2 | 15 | CASSFAPGQTYEQYF | TGTGCCAGCAGCTTCGCACCGGGACAGACCTACGAGCAGTACTTC
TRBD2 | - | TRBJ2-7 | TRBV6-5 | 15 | CASSYSTSGSYEQYF | TGTGCCAGCAGTTACTCGACTAGCGGGAGTTACGAGCAGTACTTC
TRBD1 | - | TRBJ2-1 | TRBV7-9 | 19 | CASSLVLGQGFGGDNEQFF | TGTGCCAGCAGCTTAGTATTGGGACAGGGTTTTGGAGGGGACAATGAGCAGTTCTTC
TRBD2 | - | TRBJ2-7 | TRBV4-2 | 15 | CASSQGLASGYEQYF | TGTGCCAGCAGCCAAGGGCTCGCTAGCGGCTACGAGCAGTACTTC
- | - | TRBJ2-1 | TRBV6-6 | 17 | CASSHQPGLGTYNEQFF | TGTGCCAGCAGTCATCAACCGGGACTGGGAACCTACAATGAGCAGTTCTTC
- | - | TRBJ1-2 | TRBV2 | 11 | CASSESSGYTF | TGTGCCAGCAGTGAGTCTAGTGGCTACACCTTC
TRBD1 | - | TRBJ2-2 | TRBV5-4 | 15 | CASSPRDRNTGELFF | TGTGCCAGCAGCCCCCGGGACAGGAACACCGGGGAGCTGTTTTTT
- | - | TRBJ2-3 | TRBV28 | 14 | CASSSRPRTDTQYF | TGTGCCAGCAGTTCCCGACCCCGCACAGATACGCAGTATTTT
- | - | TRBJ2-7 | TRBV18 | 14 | CASSPELDTYEQYF | TGTGCCAGCTCCCCTGAACTAGACACCTACGAGCAGTACTTC
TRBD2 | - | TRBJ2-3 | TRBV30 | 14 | CACKGLAGGDTQYF | TGTGCCTGCAAGGGGCTAGCGGGGGGAGATACGCAGTATTTT
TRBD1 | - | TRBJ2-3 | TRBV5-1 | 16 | CASRLVGTGGTDTQYF | TGCGCCAGCAGATTGGTTGGGACAGGGGGCACAGATACGCAGTATTTT
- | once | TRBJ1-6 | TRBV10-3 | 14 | CAISESYDNSPLHF | TGTGCCATCAGTGAGTCTTACGATAATTCACCCCTCCACTTT
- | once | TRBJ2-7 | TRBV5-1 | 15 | CASSLAPANSYEQYF | TGCGCCAGCAGCTTGGCCCCGGCCAACTCCTACGAGCAGTACTTC
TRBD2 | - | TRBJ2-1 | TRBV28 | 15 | CASSQPRTSGGDGFF | TGTGCCAGCAGCCAACCGCGGACTAGCGGGGGGGATGGGTTCTTC
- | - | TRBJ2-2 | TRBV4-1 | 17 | CASSQVGNSEVTGELFF | TGCGCCAGCAGCCAAGTCGGTAACTCGGAAGTCACCGGGGAGCTGTTTTTT
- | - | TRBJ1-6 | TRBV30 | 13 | CAWSGVNNSPLHF | TGTGCCTGGAGTGGGGTTAATAATTCACCCCTCCACTTT
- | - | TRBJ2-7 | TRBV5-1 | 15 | CASSTTGLRSYEQYF | TGCGCCAGCAGTACCACAGGGTTAAGGTCCTACGAGCAGTACTTC
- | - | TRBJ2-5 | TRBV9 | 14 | CASSVGSREETQYF | TGTGCCAGCAGCGTAGGATCCAGGGAAGAGACCCAGTACTTC